This TCR beta chain was identified in a study of cytomegalovirus exposure and HLA in healthy donors. Across the study: Among 150 million to 200 million T cells, an earlier analysis found roughly 120 million unique TCR beta sequences.

This CDR3 has 14 residues. Germline V gene sequence: CDR1 SGHRS, CDR2 YFSETQ. V gave up 4 bases and J gave up 3 bases, with 13 bases separating them. In the PCR, 60 Vbeta and 13 Jbeta primers were used. Produced via immunoSEQ multiplex PCR; TCRdb's table is partial and in-frame only. The table shows roughly 170,000 clones, with around 84% occurring only once. This clone was detected a few times. This TCR derives from a girl aged 2 to 10 in good health and CMV-seropositive. The V gene is TRBV5-1, the J gene TRBJ1-1; D gene unclear. The specimen sequenced was PBMCs. The CDR3 region is CASSPLGSDTEAFF. In DNA, the CDR3 is TGCGCCAGCAGCCCCCTCGGGTCGGACACTGAAGCTTTCTTT.